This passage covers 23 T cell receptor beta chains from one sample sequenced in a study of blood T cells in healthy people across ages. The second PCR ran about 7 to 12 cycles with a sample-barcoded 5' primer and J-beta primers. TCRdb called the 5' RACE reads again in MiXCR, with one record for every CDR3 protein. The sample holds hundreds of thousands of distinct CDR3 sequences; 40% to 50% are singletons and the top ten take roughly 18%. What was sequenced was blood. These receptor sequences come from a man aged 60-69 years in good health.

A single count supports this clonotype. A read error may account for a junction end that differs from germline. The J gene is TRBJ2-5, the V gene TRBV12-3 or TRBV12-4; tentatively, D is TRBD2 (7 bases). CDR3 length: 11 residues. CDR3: CTRSGGGGQYF. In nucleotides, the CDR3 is TGTACCAGAAGTGGGGGGGGCGGGCAGTACTTC.

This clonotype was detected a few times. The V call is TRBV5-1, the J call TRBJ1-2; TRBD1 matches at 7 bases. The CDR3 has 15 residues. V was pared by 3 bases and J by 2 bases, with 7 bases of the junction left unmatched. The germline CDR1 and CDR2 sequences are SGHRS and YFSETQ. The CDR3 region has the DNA TGCGCCAGCAGCTCAGGGGGACAGCTAAACTATGGCTACACCTTC. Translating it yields CASSSGGQLNYGYTF.

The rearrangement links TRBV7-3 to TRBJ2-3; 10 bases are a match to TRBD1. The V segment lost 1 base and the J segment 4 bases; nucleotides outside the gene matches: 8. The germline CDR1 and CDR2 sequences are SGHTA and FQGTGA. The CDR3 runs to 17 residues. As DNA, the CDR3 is TGTGCCAGCAGCTTAAATCCGGGACAGGGGTCATCAGATACGCAGTATTTT. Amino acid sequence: CASSLNPGQGSSDTQYF.

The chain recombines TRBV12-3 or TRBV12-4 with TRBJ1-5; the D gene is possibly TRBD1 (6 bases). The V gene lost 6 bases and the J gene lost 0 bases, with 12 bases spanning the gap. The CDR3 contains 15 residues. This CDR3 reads CASRRGGGSNQPQHF. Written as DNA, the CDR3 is TGTGCCAGCAGAAGGGGGGGCGGTAGCAATCAGCCCCAGCATTTT.

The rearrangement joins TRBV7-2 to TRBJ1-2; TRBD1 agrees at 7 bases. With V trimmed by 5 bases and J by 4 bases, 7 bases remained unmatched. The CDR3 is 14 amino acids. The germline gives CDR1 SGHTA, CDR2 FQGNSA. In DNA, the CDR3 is TGTGCCAGCAGCAACCGACAGGGCCCCTATGGCTACACCTTC. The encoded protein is CASSNRQGPYGYTF.

CDR3 bases: TGTGCCAGCAGTTACAACCCTTACGGACAGGCCTACAATGAGCAGTACTTC. Translation: CASSYNPYGQAYNEQYF. The chain recombines TRBV6-5 with TRBJ2-7; 7 nucleotides line up with TRBD1. The V and J ends lost 2 bases and 7 bases, in that order; junction bases with no gene match: 17. This CDR3 spans 17 amino acids. CDR1 is MNHEY and CDR2 is SVGAGI in the germline V gene.

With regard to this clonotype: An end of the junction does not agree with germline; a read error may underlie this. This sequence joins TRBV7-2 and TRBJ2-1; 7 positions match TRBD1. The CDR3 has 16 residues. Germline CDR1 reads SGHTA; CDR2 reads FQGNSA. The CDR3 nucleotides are TGTGTCAGCACAGGGGCGGGCGAGGGATCCTACAATGAGCAGTTCTTC. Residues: CVSTGAGEGSYNEQFF.

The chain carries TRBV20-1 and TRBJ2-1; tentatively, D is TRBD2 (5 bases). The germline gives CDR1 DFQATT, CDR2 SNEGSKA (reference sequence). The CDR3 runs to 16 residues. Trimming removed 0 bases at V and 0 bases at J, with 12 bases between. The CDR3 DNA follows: TGCAGTGCTAGAGATAATATAGGACTCTCCTACAATGAGCAGTTCTTC. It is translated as CSARDNIGLSYNEQFF.

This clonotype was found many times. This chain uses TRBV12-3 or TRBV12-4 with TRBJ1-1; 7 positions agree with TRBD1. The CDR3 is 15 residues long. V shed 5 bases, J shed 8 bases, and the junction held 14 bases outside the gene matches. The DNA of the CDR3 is TGTGCCAGCAGTCTAATAGCCTCCACCAGGGGGGAAGCTTTCTTT. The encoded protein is CASSLIASTRGEAFF.

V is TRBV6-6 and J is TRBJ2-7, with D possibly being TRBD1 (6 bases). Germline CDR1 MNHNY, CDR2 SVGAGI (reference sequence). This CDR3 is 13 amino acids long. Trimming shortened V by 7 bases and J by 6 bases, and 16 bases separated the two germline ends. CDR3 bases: TGTGCCAGCAACCACAAACAGGGTCGCGAGCAGTACTTC. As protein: CASNHKQGREQYF.

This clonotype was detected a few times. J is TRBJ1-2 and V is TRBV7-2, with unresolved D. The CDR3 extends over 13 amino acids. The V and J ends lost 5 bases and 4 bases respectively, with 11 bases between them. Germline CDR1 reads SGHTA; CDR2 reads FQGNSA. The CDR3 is CASSVELSYGYTF. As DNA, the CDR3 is TGTGCCAGCAGCGTAGAACTTTCCTATGGCTACACCTTC. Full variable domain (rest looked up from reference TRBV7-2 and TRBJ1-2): GAGVSQSPSNKVTEKGKDVELRCDPISGHTALYWYRQSLGQGLEFLIYFQGNSAPDKSGLPSDRFSAERTGGSVSTLTIQRTQQEDSAVYLCASSVELSYGYTFGSGTRLTVV.

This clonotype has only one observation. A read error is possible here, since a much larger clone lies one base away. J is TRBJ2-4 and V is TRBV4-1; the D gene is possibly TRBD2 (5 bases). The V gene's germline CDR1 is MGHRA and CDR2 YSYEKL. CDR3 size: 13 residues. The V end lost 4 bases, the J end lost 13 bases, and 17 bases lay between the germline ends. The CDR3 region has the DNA TGCGCCAGCAGCCCACCGGAGATGGGAGAGCAGTACTTC. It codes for CASSPPEMGEQYF.

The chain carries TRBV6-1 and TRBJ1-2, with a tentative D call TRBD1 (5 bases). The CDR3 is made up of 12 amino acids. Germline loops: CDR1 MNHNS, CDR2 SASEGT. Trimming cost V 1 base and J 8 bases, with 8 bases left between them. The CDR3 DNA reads TGTGCCAGCAGTGAAGGCAGGGAAGGCTACACCTTC. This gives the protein CASSEGREGYTF.

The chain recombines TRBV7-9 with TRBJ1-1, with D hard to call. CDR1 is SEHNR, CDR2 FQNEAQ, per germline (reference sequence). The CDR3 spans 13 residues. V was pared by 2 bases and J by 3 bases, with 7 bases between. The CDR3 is CASSLRGYTEAFF. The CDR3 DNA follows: TGTGCCAGCAGCTTAAGAGGGTACACTGAAGCTTTCTTT.

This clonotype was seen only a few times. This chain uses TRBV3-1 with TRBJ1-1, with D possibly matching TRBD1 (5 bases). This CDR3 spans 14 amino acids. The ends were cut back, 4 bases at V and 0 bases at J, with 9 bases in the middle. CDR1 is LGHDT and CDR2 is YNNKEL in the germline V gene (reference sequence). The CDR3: CASSPGGLNTEAFF. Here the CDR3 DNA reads TGTGCCAGCAGCCCCGGGGGACTGAACACTGAAGCTTTCTTT. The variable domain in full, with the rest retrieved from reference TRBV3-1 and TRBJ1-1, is DTAVSQTPKYLVTQMGNDKSIKCEQNLGHDTMYWYKQDSKKFLKIMFSYNNKELIINETVPNRFSPKSPDKAHLNLHINSLELGDSAVYFCASSPGGLNTEAFFGQGTRLTVV.

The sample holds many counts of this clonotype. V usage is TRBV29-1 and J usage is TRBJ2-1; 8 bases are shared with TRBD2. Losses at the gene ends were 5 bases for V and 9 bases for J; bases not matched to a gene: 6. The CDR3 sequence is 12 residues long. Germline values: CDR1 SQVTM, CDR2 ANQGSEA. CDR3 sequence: CSVPGGPSEQFF. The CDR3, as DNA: TGCAGCGTTCCGGGGGGGCCGAGTGAGCAGTTCTTC.

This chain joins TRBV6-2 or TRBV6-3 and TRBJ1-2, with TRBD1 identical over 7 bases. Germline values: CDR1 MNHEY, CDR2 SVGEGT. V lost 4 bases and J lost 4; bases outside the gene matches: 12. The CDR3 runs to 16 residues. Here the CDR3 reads CASSSARTGLSYGYTF. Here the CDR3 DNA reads TGTGCCAGCAGTTCCGCCAGGACAGGACTATCCTATGGCTACACCTTC.

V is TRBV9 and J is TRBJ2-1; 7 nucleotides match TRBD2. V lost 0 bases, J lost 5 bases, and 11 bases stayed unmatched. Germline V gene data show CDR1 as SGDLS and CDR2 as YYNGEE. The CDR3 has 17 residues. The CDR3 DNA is TGTGCCAGCAGCGTAGACCCACTCCGGACTAGTAACAATGAGCAGTTCTTC. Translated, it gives CASSVDPLRTSNNEQFF.

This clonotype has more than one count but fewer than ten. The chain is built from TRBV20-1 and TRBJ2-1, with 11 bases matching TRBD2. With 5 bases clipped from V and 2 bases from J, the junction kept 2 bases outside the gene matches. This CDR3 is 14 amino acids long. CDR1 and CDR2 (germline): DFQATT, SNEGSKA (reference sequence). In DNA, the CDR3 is TGCAGTGCTCTAGCGGGGGGACCCTACAATGAGCAGTTCTTC. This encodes CSALAGGPYNEQFF.

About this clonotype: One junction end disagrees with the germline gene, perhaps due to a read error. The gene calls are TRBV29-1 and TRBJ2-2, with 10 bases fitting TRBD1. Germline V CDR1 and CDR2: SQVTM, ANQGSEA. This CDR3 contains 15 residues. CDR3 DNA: TGCGGCGTTGAAGACCCGACAGGGGGCTACGGGGAGCTGTTTTTT. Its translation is CGVEDPTGGYGELFF.

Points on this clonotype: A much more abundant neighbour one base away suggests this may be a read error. This CDR3 reads CASSHLRANSNEQYF. In DNA form, the CDR3 reads TGCGCCAGCAGCCATCTCCGGGCCAATTCCAATGAGCAGTACTTC. The chain recombines TRBV4-3 with TRBJ2-7; D call uncertain. Trimming cost V 3 bases and J 7 bases, with 19 bases left between them. This CDR3 contains 15 residues. Germline CDR1 LGHNA, CDR2 YSLEER.

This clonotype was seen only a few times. Here the CDR3 DNA reads TGTGCCAGCTCAGAACCGGGACAGGGGTACGAGCAGTACTTC. It specifies CASSEPGQGYEQYF. The chain employs TRBV18 and TRBJ2-7; 10 bases line up with TRBD1. The CDR3 loop spans 14 amino acids. Germline V lookup: CDR1 KGHSH, CDR2 LQKENI. The V gene end was trimmed by 5 bases and the J gene end by 4 bases; junction bases not matched to a gene: 5.

This CDR3 reads CSVGTAYYGYTF. In DNA, the CDR3 is TGCAGCGTTGGGACAGCCTACTATGGCTACACCTTC. The gene calls are TRBV29-1 and TRBJ1-2; D is perhaps TRBD1 (6 bases). The CDR3 loop spans 12 amino acids. Trimming stripped 4 bases from V and 3 bases from J, with 9 bases between. CDR1 SQVTM and CDR2 ANQGSEA come from the germline V gene.